The 5 T cell receptor beta chains given below trace back to one sample, sequenced in a study of lymphopenia after photon versus proton radiotherapy. Generated by immunoSEQ multiplex PCR, the TCRdb table keeps only in-frame clones and is missing some. The sample records about 30,000 clones, about 93% being singletons. Sequences were derived from peripheral blood, sampled from a patient treated with photon-based radiotherapy. The origin of the receptors is a woman between 50 and 59 years old with cholangiocarcinoma.

The V call is TRBV4-1, the J call TRBJ2-7; no firm D call. The CDR3 contains 14 residues. CDR1 is MGHRA and CDR2 is YSYEKL in the germline V gene. V gave up 1 base and J gave up 0 bases, with 7 bases separating them. The CDR3 DNA follows: TGCGCCAGCAGCCAAGGCGGCAGCTCCTACGAGCAGTACTTC. Its protein product is CASSQGGSSYEQYF.

The V call is TRBV27, the J call TRBJ2-2, with D possibly TRBD1 on 6 matching bases. The V gene lost 6 bases and the J gene lost 6 bases, with 14 bases spanning the gap. CDR1 and CDR2 from the germline V gene are MNHEY and SMNVEV (reference sequence). CDR3 length: 14 amino acids. The CDR3 DNA reads as TGTGCCAGCAGAGCCCGACAGGCTCCCGGGGAGCTGTTTTTT. Its protein product is CASRARQAPGELFF.

The chain combines TRBV5-4 with TRBJ2-1, with D unclear. V dropped 0 bases and J dropped 9 bases, with 7 bases sitting between them. Looked up from germline, CDR1 is SGHNT and CDR2 is YYREEE (reference sequence). The CDR3 is made up of 12 amino acids. The chain's CDR3 is CASSLEETEQFF. DNA for the CDR3: TGTGCCAGCAGCTTGGAAGAAACTGAGCAGTTCTTC.

The rearrangement links TRBV11-2 to TRBJ2-1; D possibly corresponds to TRBD2 (6 bases). Trimming took 8 bases from V and 2 from J, leaving 16 bases between them. CDR1 is SGHAT, CDR2 FQNNGV, per germline. The CDR3 is 15 amino acids. The CDR3 bases are TGTGCCAGCCGGGGTAGCGGCACTACCTACAATGAGCAGTTCTTC. This gives the protein CASRGSGTTYNEQFF.

This clone was counted between two and nine times. V gene TRBV19 combines with J gene TRBJ1-5, with TRBD1 as a possible D gene (5 bases). The CDR3 runs to 13 residues. The germline CDR1 and CDR2 sequences are LNHDA and SQIVND (reference sequence). V was clipped by 8 bases and J by 6 bases, with 14 bases between them. The CDR3 sequence: CASGGGRGQPQHF. The DNA for the CDR3 is TGTGCCAGTGGGGGGGGTCGTGGTCAGCCCCAGCATTTT.